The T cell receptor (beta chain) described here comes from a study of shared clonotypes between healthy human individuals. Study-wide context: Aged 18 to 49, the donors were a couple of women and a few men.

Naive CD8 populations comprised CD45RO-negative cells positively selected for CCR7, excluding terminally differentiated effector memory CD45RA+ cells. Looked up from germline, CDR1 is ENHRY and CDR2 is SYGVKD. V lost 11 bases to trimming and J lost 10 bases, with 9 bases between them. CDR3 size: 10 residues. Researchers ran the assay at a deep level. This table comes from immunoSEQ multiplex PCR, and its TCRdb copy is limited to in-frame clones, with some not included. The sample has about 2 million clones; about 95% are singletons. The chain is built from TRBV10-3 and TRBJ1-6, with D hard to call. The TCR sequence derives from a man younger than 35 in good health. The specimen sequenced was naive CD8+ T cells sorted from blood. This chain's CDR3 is CAGRRSPLHF. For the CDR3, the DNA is TGTGCCGGCCGTAGATCACCCCTCCACTTT.